The 28 T cell receptor beta chains below come from one sample, sequenced in a study of blood T cell repertoires in COVID-19. Data came from immunoSEQ multiplex PCR; TCRdb stores just in-frame clones and leaves some out. Of about 140,000 clones in the sample, more than 75% were seen once. Sequenced input: PBMCs or T cells enriched from blood (not recorded which). The origin of the receptors is a man aged 55 to 70 who had recovered from COVID-19.

The chain is built from TRBV28 and TRBJ1-2; D unclear. The V end lost 1 base, the J end lost 3 bases, and 6 bases lay between the germline ends. This CDR3 comprises 13 residues. Germline V CDR1 and CDR2: MDHEN, SYDVKM. The CDR3 nucleotides read TGTGCCAGCAGTTTATATGGGCACTATGGCTACACCTTC. It encodes CASSLYGHYGYTF.

The CDR3, as DNA: TGTGCCATCAGTGAGTCTAAGGGGGCTGGCACCGGGGAGCTGTTTTTT. As protein: CAISESKGAGTGELFF. This rearrangement joins TRBV10-3 to TRBJ2-2, with 7 nucleotides matching TRBD1. V lost 0 bases, J lost 4 bases, and 5 bases stayed unmatched. The CDR3 length is 16 residues. Germline V gives CDR1 ENHRY, CDR2 SYGVKD.

V gene TRBV6-5 combines with J gene TRBJ2-5; D is perhaps TRBD2 (6 bases). V lost 8 bases and J lost 4, with 11 bases in between. CDR1 is MNHEY, CDR2 SVGAGI, per germline. This CDR3 has 12 amino acids. The CDR3 reads CASGGFGETQYF. DNA of the CDR3: TGTGCCAGCGGGGGGTTTGGAGAGACCCAGTACTTC.

The chain joins TRBV19 to TRBJ2-7; weak D call: TRBD2 (5 bases). Germline-derived CDR1 and CDR2 are LNHDA and SQIVND (reference sequence). Between the trimmed V and J ends, which lost 5 bases and 0 bases, there was a span of 11 bases. The CDR3 is 14 residues long. CDR3: CASSSPGSSYEQYF. The CDR3 coding sequence is TGTGCCAGTAGTTCGCCGGGAAGCTCCTACGAGCAGTACTTC.

The sample holds one count of this clone. This chain joins TRBV12-3 or TRBV12-4 and TRBJ2-1; 8 bases map to TRBD2. The CDR3 has 13 residues. V dropped 6 bases and J dropped 9; count of bases not matched to a gene: 7. The CDR3 DNA follows: TGTGCCAGCAGACCGAGCGGGGGTGGTGAGCAGTTCTTC. Translating it yields CASRPSGGGEQFF.

The chain uses TRBV5-4 and TRBJ1-6; D is possibly TRBD1 (5 bases). Trimming shortened V by 6 bases and J by 7 bases, and 14 bases separated the two germline ends. This CDR3 is 14 amino acids long. The germline CDR1 and CDR2 sequences are SGHNT and YYREEE (reference sequence). CDR3 in amino acids: CASTRQSLNSPLHF. CDR3 in DNA: TGTGCCAGCACGCGACAGAGCCTCAATTCACCCCTCCACTTT.

The rearrangement joins TRBV7-3 to TRBJ2-3; 10 nucleotides align to TRBD2. The CDR3 loop spans 19 amino acids. Germline-derived CDR1 and CDR2 are SGHTA and FQGTGA. Trimming cost V 1 base and J 0 bases; bases outside gene matches: 10. CDR3 nucleotides: TGTGCCAGCAGCTTAAGGGCCAGCGGGAGGGCTACTAGCACAGATACGCAGTATTTT. This codes for CASSLRASGRATSTDTQYF.

The chain joins TRBV18 to TRBJ1-5, with TRBD1 matching over 8 bases. The CDR3 sequence is 17 residues long. CDR1 is KGHSH and CDR2 is LQKENI in the germline V gene. V dropped 5 bases and J dropped 0; count of bases not matched to a gene: 9. CDR3 protein: CASSSVRQGYSNQPQHF. The CDR3 DNA reads TGTGCCAGCTCATCAGTGAGACAGGGGTATAGCAATCAGCCCCAGCATTTT.

In this sample, this clone turned up once. The chain employs TRBV11-1 and TRBJ2-7; the D gene is possibly TRBD2 (6 bases). This CDR3 region has 15 residues. The germline CDR1 and CDR2 sequences are SGHAT and FQDESV (reference sequence). V lost 2 bases and J 0 bases, leaving 11 bases between the germline ends. For the CDR3, the DNA is TGTGCCAGCAGCTTATTAGCGGAGAGCTCCTACGAGCAGTACTTC. This translates into CASSLLAESSYEQYF.

The rearrangement joins TRBV27 to TRBJ2-1; 16 bases line up with TRBD2. From germline, CDR1 is MNHEY and CDR2 SMNVEV (reference sequence). The CDR3 runs 17 residues. The trim removed 3 bases at V and 11 bases at J, leaving 10 bases unmatched. The CDR3 spells CASSFSTGTSGRAKQFF. The CDR3 DNA is TGTGCCAGCAGTTTTTCAACCGGGACTAGCGGGAGGGCTAAGCAGTTCTTC.

This clone was picked up one time. The V gene is TRBV4-1, the J gene TRBJ2-2; 10 nucleotides agree with TRBD1. Germline V gene data show CDR1 as MGHRA and CDR2 as YSYEKL. The ends lost 4 bases at V and 6 bases at J; junction bases unmatched: 8. The CDR3 is 16 amino acids. The CDR3 reads CASSPIGQGDPGELFF. The CDR3 DNA follows: TGCGCCAGCAGCCCGATCGGACAGGGGGATCCCGGGGAGCTGTTTTTT.

This chain links TRBV7-9 with TRBJ2-2, with a tentative D call TRBD1 (6 bases). Trimming took 10 bases from V and 1 from J, leaving 16 bases between them. CDR3 size: 15 residues. Germline V gene sequence: CDR1 SEHNR, CDR2 FQNEAQ (reference sequence). The CDR3: CAINDRSRNTGELFF. CDR3 nucleotides: TGTGCCATAAATGACAGGTCGAGGAACACCGGGGAGCTGTTTTTT. The full variable domain, rest sourced from reference TRBV7-9 and TRBJ2-2, is DTGVSQNPRHKITKRGQNVTFRCDPISEHNRLYWYRQTLGQGPEFLTYFQNEAQLEKSRLLSDRFSAERPKGSFSTLEIQRTEQGDSAMYLCAINDRSRNTGELFFGEGSRLTVL.

This chain connects TRBV28 to TRBJ2-1; 7 nucleotides match TRBD1. CDR1 MDHEN and CDR2 SYDVKM come from the germline V gene. J lost 6 bases, V lost 6 bases, and 17 bases had no gene match. The CDR3 loop spans 17 amino acids. The CDR3 DNA follows: TGTGCCAGCAGATTAACCGTTCGAGTACAGGGGAGCAATGAGCAGTTCTTC. It encodes CASRLTVRVQGSNEQFF.

J is TRBJ2-4 and V is TRBV7-9, with 10 bases lining up with TRBD2. Germline V gene sequence: CDR1 SEHNR, CDR2 FQNEAQ (reference sequence). J lost 8 bases, V lost 5 bases, and 3 bases had no gene match. This CDR3 spans 13 amino acids. The CDR3 region is CASSRTSGDIQYF. The CDR3, as DNA: TGTGCCAGCAGCAGAACTAGCGGGGACATTCAGTACTTC.

This rearrangement joins TRBV9 to TRBJ1-4; D remains unclear. Germline V gene data show CDR1 as SGDLS and CDR2 as YYNGEE. The CDR3 contains 16 residues. Trimming stripped 4 bases from V and 2 bases from J, with 15 bases between. The CDR3 region has the DNA TGTGCCAGCAGCCCGGATCCGGGTGGGACTAATGAAAAACTGTTTTTT. Translated: CASSPDPGGTNEKLFF.

The V gene is TRBV7-9, the J gene TRBJ1-4; possible D gene TRBD1, 6 bases. The V gene lost 5 bases and the J gene lost 15 bases, with 19 bases spanning the gap. The CDR3 consists of 13 residues. Germline-derived CDR1 and CDR2 are SEHNR and FQNEAQ (reference sequence). CDR3 residues: CASSPAQGPVVFF. CDR3 in DNA: TGTGCCAGCAGCCCGGCACAGGGCCCTGTCGTGTTTTTT. The entire variable domain, with the rest obtained from reference TRBV7-9 and TRBJ1-4, is as follows: DTGVSQNPRHKITKRGQNVTFRCDPISEHNRLYWYRQTLGQGPEFLTYFQNEAQLEKSRLLSDRFSAERPKGSFSTLEIQRTEQGDSAMYLCASSPAQGPVVFFGSGTQLSVL.

This sequence joins TRBV28 and TRBJ2-1, with TRBD2 matching 14 bases. The germline CDR1 and CDR2 sequences are MDHEN and SYDVKM. This CDR3 spans 17 amino acids. The trim removed 5 bases at V and 7 bases at J, leaving 10 bases unmatched. DNA for the CDR3: TGTGCCAGCAGTCCGACTAGCGGGAGGGCTGGGGGAAATGAGCAGTTCTTC. As protein: CASSPTSGRAGGNEQFF.

This chain links TRBV5-4 with TRBJ2-2; 7 bases are shared with TRBD1. V trimming: 2 bases; J trimming: 3 bases; junction bases outside the gene matches: 4. The CDR3 loop spans 15 amino acids. The V gene's germline CDR1 is SGHNT and CDR2 YYREEE (reference sequence). The CDR3 protein is CASSLQGTDTGELFF. The CDR3 DNA reads TGTGCCAGCAGCTTACAGGGGACGGACACCGGGGAGCTGTTTTTT.

This chain connects TRBV27 to TRBJ2-1; D is perhaps TRBD1 (5 bases). CDR1 and CDR2 (germline): MNHEY, SMNVEV (reference sequence). The germline V and J ends were trimmed by 1 base and 10 bases, with 11 bases remaining between them. This CDR3 is 13 amino acids long. CDR3 in amino acids: CASSLYPGSEQFF. In nucleotides, the CDR3 is TGTGCCAGCAGTTTATATCCAGGGTCGGAGCAGTTCTTC.

V usage is TRBV5-8 and J usage is TRBJ2-2; TRBD1 matches at 9 bases. The CDR3 loop spans 15 amino acids. Germline V CDR1 and CDR2: SGHTS, YDEGEE. The V gene end was trimmed by 4 bases and the J gene end by 6 bases; junction bases not matched to a gene: 7. The CDR3 DNA reads as TGTGCCAGCAGCCCTTACAGGGGGCGCGCCGGGGAGCTGTTTTTT. As protein: CASSPYRGRAGELFF.

The rearrangement links TRBV9 to TRBJ1-1; tentative D call: TRBD1 (6 bases). The germline V gene encodes CDR1 SGDLS and CDR2 YYNGEE. The CDR3 consists of 15 residues. V was clipped by 3 bases and J by 5 bases, with 17 bases between them. CDR3 in DNA: TGTGCCAGCAGCGCCCACTTGAGGGGGGGGACTGAAGCTTTCTTT. Protein sequence: CASSAHLRGGTEAFF.

V usage is TRBV11-2 and J usage is TRBJ1-2; no definite D call. V dropped 1 base and J dropped 10 bases, with 10 bases sitting between them. This CDR3 region has 12 residues. The germline V gene has CDR1 SGHAT and CDR2 FQNNGV. For the CDR3, the DNA is TGTGCCAGCAGCTTAGGAGAGAGTGACTACACCTTC. Protein sequence: CASSLGESDYTF.

The chain carries TRBV5-6 and TRBJ2-7, with TRBD2 identical over 13 bases. The CDR3 consists of 17 residues. In germline, CDR1 is SGHDT, CDR2 YYEEEE. The junction had 8 bases not matched to a gene; V was cut back by 0 bases and J by 5 bases. CDR3 sequence: CASSLVQGLAGADEQYF. The CDR3 nucleotides are TGTGCCAGCAGCTTGGTGCAAGGACTAGCGGGAGCGGACGAGCAGTACTTC. Filled out from reference TRBV5-6 and TRBJ2-7, the complete variable domain reads DAGVTQSPTHLIKTRGQQVTLRCSPKSGHDTVSWYQQALGQGPQFIFQYYEEEERQRGNFPDRFSGHQFPNYSSELNVNALLLGDSALYLCASSLVQGLAGADEQYFGPGTRLTVT.

In its sample, this clone was seen a few times. CDR3: CASTQTSGPRTDTQYF. CDR3 bases: TGCGCCAGCACCCAGACTAGCGGGCCTCGCACAGATACGCAGTATTTT. The chain joins TRBV10-2 to TRBJ2-3; TRBD2 matches 10 bases. From germline, CDR1 is WSHSY and CDR2 SAAADI. V was clipped by 7 bases and J by 1 base; unmatched bases: 8. The CDR3 contains 16 residues.

The chain combines TRBV11-2 with TRBJ1-2; D is undetermined. The germline CDR1 and CDR2 sequences are SGHAT and FQNNGV. Trimming shortened V by 3 bases and J by 5 bases, and 19 bases separated the two germline ends. The CDR3 runs 16 residues. The DNA of the CDR3 is TGTGCCAGCAGCTTCTCGGGGTTGGCAGGCTCTTATGGCTACACCTTC. This codes for CASSFSGLAGSYGYTF.

This chain uses TRBV5-4 with TRBJ2-1, with TRBD1 as a possible D gene (6 bases). Trimming removed 1 base from V and 0 bases from J, with 8 bases in between. The CDR3 has 15 amino acids. Germline CDR1 is SGHNT and CDR2 is YYREEE (reference sequence). The CDR3 protein is CASSLPGHSYNEQFF. CDR3 sequence (DNA): TGTGCCAGCAGCTTGCCGGGACACTCCTACAATGAGCAGTTCTTC.

The V gene is TRBV19, the J gene TRBJ1-1; D uncertain. Germline V CDR1 and CDR2: LNHDA, SQIVND (reference sequence). The CDR3 is 13 amino acids. Trimming stripped 6 bases from V and 7 bases from J, with 15 bases between. The CDR3 region has the DNA TGTGCCAGTAGCGCACGGGGTTCAGGTGAAGCTTTCTTT. Translating it yields CASSARGSGEAFF.

This chain uses TRBV5-8 with TRBJ2-1, with D possibly TRBD2 on 6 matching bases. The V end lost 3 bases, the J end lost 4 bases, and 8 bases lay between the germline ends. The germline CDR1 and CDR2 sequences are SGHTS and YDEGEE. The CDR3 loop spans 13 amino acids. The CDR3 DNA reads as TGTGCCAGCAGCTGGGGGACTTACAATGAGCAGTTCTTC. It encodes CASSWGTYNEQFF.